This T cell receptor (beta chain) was identified during a study of shared clonotypes between healthy human individuals. The repertoire was sequenced with immunoSEQ multiplex PCR; TCRdb's copy has only in-frame clones and lacks some. The table shows about 510,000 clones, with 75% to 85% occurring only once. Points on this clone: This CDR3 is also generated by other DNA sequences in the sample.

This CDR3 is built from 13 residues. Trimming stripped 0 bases from V and 2 bases from J, with 5 bases between. The germline CDR1 and CDR2 sequences are KGHSH and LQKENI. Specimen: PBMCs. This receptor was obtained from a woman between 35 and 50 years old in good health. Some clones in this sample may be carry-over from other donors' samples. J is TRBJ2-7 and V is TRBV18; TRBD2 is a possible D gene (5 bases). CDR3 in DNA: TGTGCCAGCTCACCACCTAGCGCCTACGAGCAGTACTTC. As protein: CASSPPSAYEQYF. Drawing the rest from reference TRBV18 and TRBJ2-7, the complete variable domain is NAGVMQNPRHLVRRRGQEARLRCSPMKGHSHVYWYRQLPEEGLKFMVYLQKENIIDESGMPKERFSAEFPKEGPSILRIQQVVRGDSAAYFCASSPPSAYEQYFGPGTRLTVT.